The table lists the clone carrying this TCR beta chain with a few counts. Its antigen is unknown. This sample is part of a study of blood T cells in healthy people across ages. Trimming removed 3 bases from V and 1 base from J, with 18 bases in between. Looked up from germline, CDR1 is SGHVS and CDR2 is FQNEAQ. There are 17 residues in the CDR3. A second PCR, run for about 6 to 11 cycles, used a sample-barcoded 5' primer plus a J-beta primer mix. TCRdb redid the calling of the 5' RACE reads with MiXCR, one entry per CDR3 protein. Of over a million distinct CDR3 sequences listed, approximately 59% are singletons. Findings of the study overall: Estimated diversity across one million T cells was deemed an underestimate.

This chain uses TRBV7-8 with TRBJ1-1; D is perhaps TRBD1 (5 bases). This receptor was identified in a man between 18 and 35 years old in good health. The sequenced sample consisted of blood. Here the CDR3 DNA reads TGTGCCAGCAGCTTCTATTCCCCGGGGGTCCGGAACACTGAAGCTTTCTTT. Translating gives CASSFYSPGVRNTEAFF.